The 18 T cell receptor beta chains presented below share a single source sample, sequenced in a study of T cells after yellow fever vaccination. TCRdb re-derived calls from the 5' RACE reads in MiXCR, one entry per CDR3 protein. This table has 500,000 to 700,000 distinct CDR3 sequences, about 19% appearing once. The sample was PBMCs, taken 15 days after the yellow fever booster vaccination. Receptors were obtained from a man under 40 who received the YFV17D yellow fever vaccine.

Only a few counts were recorded for this clonotype. The chain carries TRBV29-1 and TRBJ2-5; D is unresolved. From germline, CDR1 is SQVTM and CDR2 ANQGSEA. V was cut by 3 bases and J by 5 bases, with 13 bases left in between. This CDR3 contains 13 residues. As DNA, the CDR3 is TGCAGCGTTGAGTTGTGGGTGTCCGAGACCCAGTACTTC. Its protein is CSVELWVSETQYF.

The chain carries TRBV13 and TRBJ2-5, with 11 bases lining up with TRBD2. Germline V gene sequence: CDR1 PRHDT, CDR2 FYEKMQ (reference sequence). The CDR3 is 18 amino acids. Trimming at V came to 2 bases and at J to 4 bases, leaving 12 bases not matched to a gene. CDR3 residues: CASSLRGTSGRSGETQYF. The CDR3 coding sequence is TGTGCCAGCAGCTTACGCGGGACTAGCGGCAGGTCGGGAGAGACCCAGTACTTC.

The chain uses TRBV5-5 and TRBJ2-7, with D perhaps matching TRBD1 (6 bases). Germline assignment: CDR1 SGHKS and CDR2 YYEKEE (reference sequence). The V end lost 1 base, the J end lost 2 bases, and 13 bases lay between the germline ends. The CDR3 has 15 amino acids. The CDR3 DNA reads TGTGCCAGCAGCTTGTTGGGGACAAGCCCCTACGAGCAGTACTTC. Translating it yields CASSLLGTSPYEQYF.

This clonotype was picked up many times. CDR3 residues: CASSPRRDRGEFF. As DNA, the CDR3 is TGTGCCAGCAGTCCGCGCCGGGACAGGGGGGAGTTCTTC. The chain has TRBV12-3 or TRBV12-4 and TRBJ2-1; 11 bases line up with TRBD1. Trimming at V came to 5 bases and at J to 14 bases, leaving 8 bases not matched to a gene. This CDR3 spans 13 amino acids.

The CDR3 nucleotides are TGTGCCAGCATTTCTGGACTAGTACGCAATGAGCAGTTCTTC. Protein product: CASISGLVRNEQFF. The chain has TRBV6-2 or TRBV6-3 and TRBJ2-1, with TRBD2 matching 7 bases. CDR3 length equals 14 residues. The V and J ends lost 7 bases and 6 bases, in that order; junction bases with no gene match: 9. Germline V gene sequence: CDR1 MNHEY, CDR2 SVGEGT.

The chain has TRBV20-1 and TRBJ2-1; 7 bases fit TRBD2. The CDR3 totals 14 residues. Looked up from germline, CDR1 is DFQATT and CDR2 is SNEGSKA (reference sequence). V lost 6 bases to trimming and J lost 3 bases; unmatched junction nucleotides: 8. The CDR3, as DNA: TGCAGTGCACCTAGCGGAAGGTACTACAATGAGCAGTTCTTC. Translating gives CSAPSGRYYNEQFF.

This clonotype appeared a few times. The chain is built from TRBV5-1 and TRBJ2-7; D is perhaps TRBD2 (6 bases). Trimming pared 3 bases from V and 12 bases from J, leaving 31 bases between. The CDR3 loop spans 17 amino acids. The germline V gene has CDR1 SGHRS and CDR2 YFSETQ. This CDR3 reads CASSSGLTGGKSSFLYF. The CDR3 DNA sequence: TGCGCCAGCAGCTCTGGGCTTACTGGGGGGAAAAGTTCCTTCCTGTACTTC.

The V and J genes are TRBV18 and TRBJ2-1, with a tentative D call TRBD2 (6 bases). The germline V and J ends were trimmed by 1 base and 7 bases, with 23 bases remaining between them. Germline assignment: CDR1 KGHSH and CDR2 LQKENI. CDR3 length: 18 residues. CDR3 sequence (DNA): TGTGCCAGCTCACCACGGGATATCCGGGACTCCCCCTGGAATGAGCAGTTCTTC. This translates into CASSPRDIRDSPWNEQFF. The variable domain in full, completed from reference TRBV18 and TRBJ2-1, reads NAGVMQNPRHLVRRRGQEARLRCSPMKGHSHVYWYRQLPEEGLKFMVYLQKENIIDESGMPKERFSAEFPKEGPSILRIQQVVRGDSAAYFCASSPRDIRDSPWNEQFFGPGTRLTVL.

This clonotype was detected only a few times. The rearrangement uses TRBV20-1 and TRBJ2-3, with D unresolved. Germline loops: CDR1 DFQATT, CDR2 SNEGSKA (reference sequence). This CDR3 is built from 14 residues. The V end lost 3 bases, the J end lost 0 bases, and 10 bases lay between the germline ends. The CDR3 loop is CSASLPGSTDTQYF. The CDR3 DNA sequence: TGCAGTGCTAGCTTACCGGGTAGCACAGATACGCAGTATTTT.

Only a few counts were recorded for this clonotype. The V call is TRBV20-1, the J call TRBJ1-5, with D unresolved. The CDR3 is made up of 11 amino acids. The germline V gene has CDR1 DFQATT and CDR2 SNEGSKA (reference sequence). Trimming stripped 1 base from V and 5 bases from J, with 3 bases between. The CDR3 DNA reads TGCAGTGCTAGAGGGGATCAGCCCCAGCATTTT. Translation gives CSARGDQPQHF.

This clonotype was counted a few times. The rearrangement links TRBV4-2 to TRBJ2-3, with TRBD2 matching over 8 bases. The V segment lost 0 bases and the J segment 0 bases; nucleotides outside the gene matches: 5. CDR1 is LGHNA and CDR2 is YNFKEQ in the germline V gene. This CDR3 comprises 17 residues. The CDR3 protein is CASSQEASGYSTDTQYF. The CDR3 DNA follows: TGTGCCAGCAGCCAAGAGGCTAGCGGGTACAGCACAGATACGCAGTATTTT.

V gene TRBV24-1 combines with J gene TRBJ2-3; D unresolved. The CDR3 runs 13 residues. Trimming pared 5 bases from V and 2 bases from J, leaving 7 bases between. CDR1 is KGHDR, CDR2 SFDVKD, per germline. The DNA for the CDR3 is TGTGCCACCAGTGGCAGTTACACAGATACGCAGTATTTT. Protein: CATSGSYTDTQYF.

In its sample, this clonotype was seen a few times. The chain combines TRBV4-3 with TRBJ2-7; D remains unclear. The germline V gene encodes CDR1 LGHNA and CDR2 YSLEER. This CDR3 comprises 14 residues. V lost 0 bases and J lost 5, with 11 bases in between. CDR3 region: CASSQDLQLNEQYF. CDR3 DNA: TGCGCCAGCAGCCAAGACCTACAATTGAACGAGCAGTACTTC.

The chain carries TRBV12-3 or TRBV12-4 and TRBJ2-2, with 9 bases lining up with TRBD1. The CDR3 runs to 15 residues. V was clipped by 3 bases and J by 6 bases; unmatched bases: 5. CDR3 sequence (DNA): TGTGCCAGCAGTTTCGGGACAGGGCGCGCCGGGGAGCTGTTTTTT. This codes for CASSFGTGRAGELFF.

In this sample, this clonotype turned up a few times. The rearrangement links TRBV6-2 or TRBV6-3 to TRBJ2-2, with 7 nucleotides matching TRBD1. The CDR3 runs to 15 residues. The germline V gene encodes CDR1 MNHEY and CDR2 SVGEGT. V shed 2 bases, J shed 6 bases, and the junction held 6 bases outside the gene matches. CDR3 residues: CASSYVEGASGELFF. CDR3 DNA: TGTGCCAGCAGTTACGTTGAGGGGGCCTCCGGGGAGCTGTTTTTT.

This clonotype was seen only a few times. The chain carries TRBV21-1 and TRBJ2-7. TRBV21-1 is a known pseudogene. This CDR3 is built from 10 residues. The CDR3 coding sequence is TGTGCCAGCAGTATTTACGAGCAGTACTTC. Its translation is CASSIYEQYF.

This chain uses TRBV7-9 with TRBJ1-5; D may be TRBD1 (6 bases). Germline values: CDR1 SEHNR, CDR2 FQNEAQ (reference sequence). Trimming pared 6 bases from V and 7 bases from J, leaving 19 bases between. The CDR3 sequence is 15 residues long. CDR3 sequence reads: CASRSGHFGGQPQHF. CDR3 nucleotide sequence: TGTGCCAGCAGATCGGGACACTTCGGGGGACAGCCCCAGCATTTT.

The V call is TRBV6-5, the J call TRBJ1-3, with D unresolved. V lost 8 bases and J lost 4, with 9 bases in between. There are 12 residues in the CDR3. CDR1 and CDR2 from the germline V gene are MNHEY and SVGAGI. As DNA, the CDR3 is TGTGCCAGCGGCCTTCGGGGAAACACCATATATTTT. This codes for CASGLRGNTIYF.